A selection of T cell receptor beta chains follows, all from one sample in a study of T cell clones after liver transplantation. Sequencing used immunoSEQ multiplex PCR; TCRdb keeps in-frame clones, though not all of them. The sample contains some 45,000 clones, about 82% of which appear only once. The material was CD4+ T cells from blood, obtained 24 months after liver transplant. These receptors were obtained from a human patient who received a liver transplant. Some T cells may be provided by the graft donor. Each CDR3 is given without its conserved first and last residue. D genes are given only for firm matches.

TRBJ2-3 | TRBV5-4 | NA | ASSLSSNTDTQY
TRBJ1-2 | TRBV9 | NA | ASSSRASGSLGYGYT
TRBJ1-1 | TRBV6-1 | TRBD1 | ASSGGTGAYTEAF
TRBJ2-2 | TRBV29-1 | TRBD1 | SVGGLRTGPGELF
TRBJ1-2 | TRBV21-1 | NA | ASSNEGSSSGYT
TRBJ2-3 | TRBV2 | TRBD1 | ASSEDRGASDTQY
TRBJ2-7 | TRBV6-5 | TRBD1 | ASSYRTGGTYEQY
TRBJ1-1 | TRBV4-3 | NA | ASSQDRGTEAF
TRBJ1-5 | TRBV15 | TRBD1 | ATSPRTGEVSNQPQH
TRBJ1-5 | TRBV7-9 | NA | ASSRIEGESQPQH
TRBJ1-2 | TRBV30 | NA | AWSFGLNYGYT
TRBJ2-7 | TRBV6-6 | NA | ASSYGGPGSYEQY
TRBJ2-3 | TRBV18 | TRBD1 | ASSPPATGGTDTQY
TRBJ1-2 | TRBV27 | TRBD1 | ASRRTGFDGYT
TRBJ2-4 | TRBV11-3 | TRBD1 | ASSLGQAKNIQY
TRBJ2-3 | TRBV7-3 | TRBD2 | ASSLGTSGGFDTQY
TRBJ1-1 | TRBV6-1 | NA | ASTQRTSGTEAF
TRBJ2-2 | TRBV5-4 | TRBD1 | ATRQGGTGELF